This entry concerns a single TCR beta chain. Its antigen is as yet unknown. The data originate from a study of CD8+CD57+ T cells in acquired aplastic anemia. General study results and limits: Both patients and controls carried the same twenty-nine CD8+ CDR3 sequences.

Sequencing involved patients with CD8+CD57+ cell expansion previously shown by flow cytometry. The CDR3 has 15 amino acids. In germline, CDR1 is KGHDR, CDR2 SFDVKD. Trimming stripped 5 bases from V and 6 bases from J, with 17 bases between. Both TCR beta VDJ combination and CDR3 sequence profiling were carried out. Genomic DNA was the template for this profiling. Each CDR3 protein gets one entry after TCRdb re-called the reads with MiXCR. The table has some 160,000 distinct CDR3 sequences, 40% to 60% seen once; the top ten hold more than 30%. The sequence was obtained from a human donor with aplastic anemia. The sequenced sample was sorted CD4+, CD8+, or CD8+CD57+ T cells (not recorded which) from PBMCs. The genes are TRBV24-1 and TRBJ2-3; D is uncertain. For the CDR3, the DNA is TGTGCCACCAGTGGACCGGATCGCTCGTCGGATACGCAGTATTTT. Its translation is CATSGPDRSSDTQYF.